These 24 T cell receptor beta chains share one sample of origin, sequenced in a study of CD8 T cells in ankylosing spondylitis. TCRdb fed the 5' RACE reads into MiXCR, producing one record per CDR3 protein. The sample contains approximately 220,000 distinct CDR3 sequences, 10% to 13% of which appear only once. The specimen sequenced was blood, either unsorted or a sorted T cell fraction (not recorded which). The source is a male donor with ankylosing spondylitis or in good health (not recorded which).

This clonotype was seen at least ten times. The chain joins TRBV20-1 to TRBJ2-4; TRBD2 agrees at 7 bases. Germline trimming cut 6 bases from V and 8 bases from J; bases unmatched to any gene: 16. The CDR3 runs 15 residues. The germline CDR1 and CDR2 sequences are DFQATT and SNEGSKA (reference sequence). CDR3 sequence: CSAPRLADYGDIQYF. CDR3 nucleotides: TGCAGTGCACCCCGACTAGCAGATTACGGGGACATTCAGTACTTC.

This clonotype was seen repeatedly, ten times or more. The chain uses TRBV12-3 or TRBV12-4 and TRBJ2-6; D remains unclear. V shed 5 bases and J shed 0 bases, with 11 bases lying between them. The CDR3 contains 16 residues. The chain's CDR3 is CASSSPGYSGANVLTF. CDR3 nucleotide sequence: TGTGCCAGCAGTAGCCCCGGCTACTCTGGGGCCAACGTCCTGACTTTC.

This clonotype was seen only a few times. The chain recombines TRBV6-1 with TRBJ2-2; 11 bases map to TRBD2. CDR1 and CDR2 (germline): MNHNS, SASEGT. Germline trimming cut 9 bases from V and 4 bases from J; bases unmatched to any gene: 7. CDR3 length: 15 residues. The CDR3 loop is CASDLAGGITGELFF. CDR3 DNA sequence: TGTGCCAGTGATTTAGCGGGGGGGATCACCGGGGAGCTGTTTTTT.

There are many counts of this clonotype. V usage is TRBV29-1 and J usage is TRBJ1-1; 7 nucleotides align to TRBD1. The germline gives CDR1 SQVTM, CDR2 ANQGSEA. The CDR3 sequence is 14 residues long. Losses at the gene ends were 6 bases for V and 1 base for J; bases not matched to a gene: 8. CDR3 DNA sequence: TGCAGCGTGTCACTGACAGGGTGGAACACTGAAGCTTTCTTT. Protein: CSVSLTGWNTEAFF.

This clonotype has at least ten counts. The V call is TRBV7-9, the J call TRBJ1-2; TRBD1 matches 7 bases. From germline, CDR1 is SEHNR and CDR2 FQNEAQ (reference sequence). This CDR3 spans 12 amino acids. V lost 5 bases to trimming and J lost 8 bases; unmatched junction nucleotides: 5. The CDR3 bases are TGTGCCAGCAGCCCCCGGGACAGAGGCTACACCTTC. Translating gives CASSPRDRGYTF.

The V and J genes are TRBV12-3 or TRBV12-4 and TRBJ2-2; no firm D call. The CDR3 spans 16 residues. V was trimmed by 7 bases and J by 4 bases, leaving 19 bases between them. The CDR3 bases are TGTGCCAGCACCAAAAGATCGACACAATCCACCGGGGAGCTGTTTTTT. Protein product: CASTKRSTQSTGELFF.

Turning to this clonotype: A read error may account for a junction end that differs from germline. The chain recombines TRBV9 with TRBJ2-2; 10 bases agree with TRBD2. Germline assignment: CDR1 SGDLS and CDR2 YYNGEE. The CDR3 runs 16 residues. The CDR3 here is CAGSPRTSGNTGELFF. The CDR3 DNA reads TGTGCCGGCAGCCCTAGGACTAGCGGGAACACCGGGGAGCTGTTTTTT. The variable domain in full, with the rest retrieved from reference TRBV9 and TRBJ2-2, is DSGVTQTPKHLITATGQRVTLRCSPRSGDLSVYWYQQSLDQGLQFLIQYYNGEERAKGNILERFSAQQFPDLHSELNLSSLELGDSALYFCAGSPRTSGNTGELFFGEGSRLTVL.

This clonotype has a count of ten or more. This sequence joins TRBV5-1 and TRBJ2-2; a weak D match, TRBD2 (6 bases). Germline CDR1 and CDR2: SGHRS and YFSETQ. The V and J ends lost 0 bases and 5 bases respectively, with 11 bases between them. CDR3 length: 15 residues. CDR3 region: CASSLAPGVTGELFF. The CDR3 DNA follows: TGCGCCAGCAGCTTGGCCCCGGGGGTGACCGGGGAGCTGTTTTTT.

This clonotype was picked up many times. The chain recombines TRBV6-5 with TRBJ2-1; the match to TRBD2 covers 14 bases. V lost 0 bases, J lost 5 bases, and 3 bases stayed unmatched. Germline CDR1 reads MNHEY; CDR2 reads SVGAGI. This CDR3 is 17 amino acids long. The CDR3 here is CASSYSRTSGGNNEQFF. The CDR3 coding sequence is TGTGCCAGCAGTTACTCCAGGACTAGCGGGGGGAACAATGAGCAGTTCTTC.

Turning to this clonotype: This sequence may be a read error, since a much larger clone differs from it by one base. The J gene is TRBJ2-5, the V gene TRBV20-1; TRBD1 agrees at 7 bases. The germline V gene encodes CDR1 DFQATT and CDR2 SNEGSKA (reference sequence). CDR3 length equals 12 residues. CDR3 bases: TGCCGTTTCCCGGGACAGCAAGAGACCCAGTACTTC. It encodes CRFPGQQETQYF.

This clonotype appeared many times. The chain joins TRBV6-1 to TRBJ2-7; D gene ambiguous. The closer fit of TRBJ2-5 to the DNA end suggests the J call may be wrong. Germline lookup yields CDR1 MNHNS and CDR2 SASEGT. The CDR3 contains 12 residues. CDR3 nucleotide sequence: TGTGCCAGCAGTGAAGCGCTCAGGACCCAGTACTTC. It translates to CASSEALRTQYF.

Comments on this clonotype: One junction end does not reproduce the germline sequence, and a read error may be involved. The gene calls are TRBV12-3 or TRBV12-4 and TRBJ1-2, with 8 positions matching TRBD1. This CDR3 has 15 amino acids. CDR3 loop: CASSLPPDRVEGYPF. CDR3 in DNA: TGTGCCAGCAGCTTACCTCCGGACAGGGTAGAAGGCTACCCCTTC.

This clonotype was detected only a few times. V is TRBV18 and J is TRBJ2-1, with 10 bases fitting TRBD2. Germline V CDR1 and CDR2: KGHSH, LQKENI. This CDR3 has 16 residues. J lost 4 bases, V lost 0 bases, and 3 bases had no gene match. CDR3 DNA: TGTGCCAGCTCACCACCAGCGGGGGGGACATACAATGAGCAGTTCTTC. It translates to CASSPPAGGTYNEQFF.

This clonotype was detected only a few times. The chain links TRBV5-1 to TRBJ2-6, with unresolved D. CDR1 is SGHRS, CDR2 YFSETQ, per germline. This CDR3 is 14 amino acids long. The V and J ends lost 3 bases and 10 bases respectively, with 14 bases between them. The CDR3 DNA reads TGCGCCAGCAGCTGGACCGGCGAGCAGAACGTCCTGACTTTC. This translates into CASSWTGEQNVLTF.

This clonotype was seen a single time. One junction end disagrees with the germline gene, perhaps due to a read error. The chain is built from TRBV3-1 and TRBJ1-6; 9 nucleotides align to TRBD1. Germline V gene sequence: CDR1 LGHDT, CDR2 YNNKEL (reference sequence). The CDR3 contains 19 residues. CDR3 nucleotides: TGTGCCACCAGCCGACAGACCGGGACAGGGAGCTCCTATAATTCACCCCTCCACTTT. Its translation: CATSRQTGTGSSYNSPLHF.

This clonotype appeared a few times. The rearrangement joins TRBV28 to TRBJ2-7, with 9 bases matching TRBD1. J was trimmed by 5 bases and V by 5 bases; bases with no gene match: 10. Per germline, CDR1 MDHEN and CDR2 SYDVKM. The CDR3 is 15 amino acids. The CDR3 is CASSPTRDRAHEQYF. The CDR3 coding sequence is TGTGCCAGCAGTCCCACCCGGGACAGGGCACACGAGCAGTACTTC.

In its sample, this clonotype was seen many times. The chain uses TRBV20-1 and TRBJ1-6; D perhaps matches TRBD1 (5 bases). This CDR3 comprises 15 residues. V was pared by 6 bases and J by 9 bases, with 21 bases between. CDR1 and CDR2 (germline): DFQATT, SNEGSKA (reference sequence). This CDR3 is CSAPKGVDRGSPLHF. DNA of the CDR3: TGCAGTGCCCCAAAAGGGGTCGACCGGGGTTCACCCCTCCACTTT.

This clonotype appeared many times. The chain combines TRBV7-2 with TRBJ2-7; D gene unclear. Trimming took 2 bases from V and 1 from J, leaving 9 bases between them. The CDR3 runs 14 residues. The germline gives CDR1 SGHTA, CDR2 FQGNSA. CDR3 loop: CASSLFGTSYEQYF. CDR3 DNA: TGTGCCAGCAGCTTATTCGGTACTTCCTACGAGCAGTACTTC.

In this sample, this clonotype turned up many times. The chain joins TRBV5-1 to TRBJ1-2, with D hard to call. The CDR3 extends over 14 amino acids. V was shortened by 0 bases and J by 4 bases, with 10 bases between the two germline ends. Germline values: CDR1 SGHRS, CDR2 YFSETQ. CDR3 sequence: CASSLVGATYGYTF. The DNA of the CDR3 is TGCGCCAGCAGCTTGGTTGGAGCGACCTATGGCTACACCTTC.

To note about this clonotype: One base away lies a much larger clone, so this may be a sequencing read error. The V gene is TRBV25-1, the J gene TRBJ2-5; TRBD2 might be the D (5 bases). Per germline, CDR1 MGHDK and CDR2 SYGVNS. This CDR3 has 12 residues. Here the CDR3 DNA reads TGTGCCAGCGGCCGGGGTGGAGAGACCCAGCACTTC. This sequence encodes CASGRGGETQHF. Complete variable domain (other parts from reference TRBV25-1 and TRBJ2-5): EADIYQTPRYLVIGTGKKITLECSQTMGHDKMYWYQQDPGMELHLIHYSYGVNSTEKGDLSSESTVSRIRTEHFPLTLESARPSHTSQYLCASGRGGETQHFGPGTRLLVL.

This rearrangement joins TRBV3-1 to TRBJ1-2; D unclear. Germline V gene data show CDR1 as LGHDT and CDR2 as YNNKEL (reference sequence). The CDR3 has 14 residues. V was cut by 2 bases and J by 1 base, with 8 bases left in between. The CDR3 sequence is CASSQLSRNYGYTF. The CDR3 nucleotides read TGTGCCAGCAGCCAACTGAGTCGTAACTATGGCTACACCTTC.

V and J are TRBV12-3 or TRBV12-4 and TRBJ1-6; 7 bases align to TRBD1. V gave up 3 bases and J gave up 4 bases; unmatched junction bases: 9. CDR3 length: 17 residues. The DNA of the CDR3 is TGTGCCAGCAGTTTCGCCCCGGGACAGCGATATAATTCACCCCTCCACTTT. Residues: CASSFAPGQRYNSPLHF.

This clonotype was recorded many times. V gene TRBV7-2 combines with J gene TRBJ1-1; D unresolved. The CDR3 spans 15 residues. Germline lookup yields CDR1 SGHTA and CDR2 FQGNSA. V lost 1 base, J lost 1 base, and 10 bases lay in between. The CDR3 DNA reads TGTGCCAGCAGCTTAGGTGCGAGAGGGAACACTGAAGCTTTCTTT. Translation: CASSLGARGNTEAFF.

The rearrangement joins TRBV7-2 to TRBJ1-6; D not resolved. Looked up from germline, CDR1 is SGHTA and CDR2 is FQGNSA. V was trimmed by 5 bases and J by 13 bases, leaving 12 bases between them. CDR3 length: 12 amino acids. The CDR3 DNA is TGTGCCAGCAGCCCCCCAGGTGGTCCCCTCCACTTT. This encodes CASSPPGGPLHF.